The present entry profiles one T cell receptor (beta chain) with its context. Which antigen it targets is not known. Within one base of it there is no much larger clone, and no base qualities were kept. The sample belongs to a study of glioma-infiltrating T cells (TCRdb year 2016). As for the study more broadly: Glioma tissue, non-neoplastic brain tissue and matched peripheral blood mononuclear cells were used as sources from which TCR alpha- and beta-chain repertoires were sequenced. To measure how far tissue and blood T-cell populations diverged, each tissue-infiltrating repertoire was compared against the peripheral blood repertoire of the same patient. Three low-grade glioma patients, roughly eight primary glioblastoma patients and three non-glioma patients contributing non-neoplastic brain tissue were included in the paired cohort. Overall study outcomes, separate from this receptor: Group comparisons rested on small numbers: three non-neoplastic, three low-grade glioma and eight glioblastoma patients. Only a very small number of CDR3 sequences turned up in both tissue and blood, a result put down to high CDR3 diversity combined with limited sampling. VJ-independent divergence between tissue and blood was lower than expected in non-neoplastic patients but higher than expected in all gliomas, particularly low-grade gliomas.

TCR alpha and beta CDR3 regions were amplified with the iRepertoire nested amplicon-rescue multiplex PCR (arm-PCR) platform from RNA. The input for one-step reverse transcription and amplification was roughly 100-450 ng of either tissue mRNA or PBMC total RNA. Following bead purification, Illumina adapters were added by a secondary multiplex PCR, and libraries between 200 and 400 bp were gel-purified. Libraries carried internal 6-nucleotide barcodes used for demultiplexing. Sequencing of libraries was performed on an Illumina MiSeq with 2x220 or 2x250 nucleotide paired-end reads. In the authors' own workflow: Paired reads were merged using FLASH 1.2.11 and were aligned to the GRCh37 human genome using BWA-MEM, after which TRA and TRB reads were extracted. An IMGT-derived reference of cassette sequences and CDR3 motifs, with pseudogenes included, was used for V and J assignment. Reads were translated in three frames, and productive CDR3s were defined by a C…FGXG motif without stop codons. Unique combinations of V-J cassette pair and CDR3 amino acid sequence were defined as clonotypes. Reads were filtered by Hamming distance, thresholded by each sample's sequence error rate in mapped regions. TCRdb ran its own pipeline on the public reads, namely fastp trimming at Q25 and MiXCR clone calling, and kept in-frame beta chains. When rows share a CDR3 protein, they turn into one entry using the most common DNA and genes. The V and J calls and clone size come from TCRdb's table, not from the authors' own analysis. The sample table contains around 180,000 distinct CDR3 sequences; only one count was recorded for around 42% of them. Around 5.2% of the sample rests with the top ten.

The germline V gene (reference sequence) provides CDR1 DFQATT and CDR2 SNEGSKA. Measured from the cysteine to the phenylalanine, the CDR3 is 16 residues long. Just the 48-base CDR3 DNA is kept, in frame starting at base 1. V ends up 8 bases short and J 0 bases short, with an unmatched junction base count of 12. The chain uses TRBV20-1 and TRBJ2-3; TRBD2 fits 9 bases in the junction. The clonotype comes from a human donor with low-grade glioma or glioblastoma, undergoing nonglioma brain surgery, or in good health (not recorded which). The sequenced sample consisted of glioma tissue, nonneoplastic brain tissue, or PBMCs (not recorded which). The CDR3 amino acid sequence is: CSTDRGLARSTDTQYF. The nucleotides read TGCAGTACCGACCGTGGACTAGCGAGAAGCACAGATACGCAGTATTTT.